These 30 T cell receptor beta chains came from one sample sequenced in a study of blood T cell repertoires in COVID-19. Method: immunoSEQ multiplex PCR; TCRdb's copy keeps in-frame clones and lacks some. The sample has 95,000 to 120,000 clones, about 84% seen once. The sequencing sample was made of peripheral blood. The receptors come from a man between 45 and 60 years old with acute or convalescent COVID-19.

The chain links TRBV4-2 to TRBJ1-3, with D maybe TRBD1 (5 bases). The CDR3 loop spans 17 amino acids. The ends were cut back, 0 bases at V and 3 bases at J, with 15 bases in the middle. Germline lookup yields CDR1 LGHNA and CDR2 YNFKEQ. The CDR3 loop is CASSQDRTTLNGNTIYF. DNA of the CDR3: TGTGCCAGCAGCCAAGACAGGACAACTCTGAATGGAAACACCATATATTTT.

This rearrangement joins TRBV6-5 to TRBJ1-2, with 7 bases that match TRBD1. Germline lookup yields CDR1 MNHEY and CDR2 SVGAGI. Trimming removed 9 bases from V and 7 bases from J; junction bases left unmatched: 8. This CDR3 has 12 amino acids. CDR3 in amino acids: CARGTAQVGYTF. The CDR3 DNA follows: TGTGCCAGGGGGACAGCCCAGGTTGGCTACACCTTC.

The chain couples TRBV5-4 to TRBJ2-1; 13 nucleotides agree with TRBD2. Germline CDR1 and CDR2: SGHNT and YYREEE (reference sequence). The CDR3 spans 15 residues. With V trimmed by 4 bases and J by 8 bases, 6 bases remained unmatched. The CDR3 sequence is CASSLLAGGPDEQFF. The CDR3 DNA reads TGTGCCAGCAGCCTACTAGCGGGGGGGCCGGATGAGCAGTTCTTC.

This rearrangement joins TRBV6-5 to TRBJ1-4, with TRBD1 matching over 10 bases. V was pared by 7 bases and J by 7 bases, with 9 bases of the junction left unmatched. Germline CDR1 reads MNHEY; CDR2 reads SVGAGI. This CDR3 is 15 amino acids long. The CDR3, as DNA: TGTGCCAGCATTAACGACAGGGGGCTAAGTGAAAAACTGTTTTTT. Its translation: CASINDRGLSEKLFF.

This CDR3 is CASSEPTSGGAREQFF. As DNA, the CDR3 is TGTGCCAGCAGTGAACCAACTAGCGGGGGGGCCAGAGAGCAGTTCTTC. This chain joins TRBV25-1 and TRBJ2-1; 13 bases map to TRBD2. The CDR3 runs to 16 residues. V dropped 2 bases and J dropped 10; count of bases not matched to a gene: 8. The germline gives CDR1 MGHDK, CDR2 SYGVNS.

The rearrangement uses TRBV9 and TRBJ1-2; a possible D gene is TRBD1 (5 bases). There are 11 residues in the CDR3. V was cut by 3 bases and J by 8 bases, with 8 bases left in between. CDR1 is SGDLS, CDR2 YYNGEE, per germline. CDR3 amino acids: CASSAGYGYTF. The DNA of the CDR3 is TGTGCCAGCAGCGCAGGGTACGGCTACACCTTC.

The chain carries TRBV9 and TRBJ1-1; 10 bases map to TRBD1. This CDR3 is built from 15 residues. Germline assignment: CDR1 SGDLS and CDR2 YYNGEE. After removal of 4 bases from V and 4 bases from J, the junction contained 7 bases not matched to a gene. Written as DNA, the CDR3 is TGTGCCAGCAGCTCAGGGGGACAGGGGTTCACTGAAGCTTTCTTT. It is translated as CASSSGGQGFTEAFF.

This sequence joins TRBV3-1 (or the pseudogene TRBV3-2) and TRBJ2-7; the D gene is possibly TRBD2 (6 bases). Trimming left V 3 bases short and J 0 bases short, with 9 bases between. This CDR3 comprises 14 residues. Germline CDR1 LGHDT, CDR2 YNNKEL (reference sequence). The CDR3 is CASSHGGSSYEQYF. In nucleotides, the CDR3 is TGTGCCAGCAGCCACGGGGGTAGCTCCTACGAGCAGTACTTC.

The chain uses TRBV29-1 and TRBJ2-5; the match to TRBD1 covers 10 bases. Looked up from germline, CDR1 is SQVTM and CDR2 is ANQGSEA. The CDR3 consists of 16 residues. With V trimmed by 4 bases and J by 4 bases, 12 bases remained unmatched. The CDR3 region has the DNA TGCAGCGTTGCGGGTCGTCCGGGACAGGGGCGAGAGACCCAGTACTTC. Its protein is CSVAGRPGQGRETQYF.

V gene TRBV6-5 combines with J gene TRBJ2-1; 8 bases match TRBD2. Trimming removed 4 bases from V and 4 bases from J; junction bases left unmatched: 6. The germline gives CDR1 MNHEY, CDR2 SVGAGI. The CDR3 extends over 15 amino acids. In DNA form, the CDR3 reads TGTGCCAGCAGTTCCCGCGGGGGGTTTTACAATGAGCAGTTCTTC. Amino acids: CASSSRGGFYNEQFF.

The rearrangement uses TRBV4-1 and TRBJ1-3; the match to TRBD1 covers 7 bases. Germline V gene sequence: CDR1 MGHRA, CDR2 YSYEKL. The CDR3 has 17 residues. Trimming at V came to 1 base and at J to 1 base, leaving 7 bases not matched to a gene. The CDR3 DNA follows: TGCGCCAGCAGCCAAGTTCTGGGACAGAGATCTGGAAACACCATATATTTT. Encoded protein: CASSQVLGQRSGNTIYF.

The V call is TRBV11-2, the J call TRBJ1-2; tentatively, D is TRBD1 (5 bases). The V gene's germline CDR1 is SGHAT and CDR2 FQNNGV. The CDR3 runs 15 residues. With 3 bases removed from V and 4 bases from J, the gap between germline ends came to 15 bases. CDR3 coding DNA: TGTGCCAGCAGCTTCCGGCCCGACAGCCTCTATGGCTACACCTTC. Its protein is CASSFRPDSLYGYTF.

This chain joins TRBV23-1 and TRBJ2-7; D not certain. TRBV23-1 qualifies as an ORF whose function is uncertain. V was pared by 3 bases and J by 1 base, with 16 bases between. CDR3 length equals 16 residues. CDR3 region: CASSHFMYGHSYEQYV. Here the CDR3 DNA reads TGCGCCAGCAGTCATTTCATGTATGGCCATTCCTACGAGCAGTACGTC.

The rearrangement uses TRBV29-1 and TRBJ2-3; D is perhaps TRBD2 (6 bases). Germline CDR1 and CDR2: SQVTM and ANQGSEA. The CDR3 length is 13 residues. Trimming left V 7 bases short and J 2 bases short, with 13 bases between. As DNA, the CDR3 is TGCAGCGGGTCGACTAGAATCACAGATACGCAGTATTTT. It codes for CSGSTRITDTQYF.

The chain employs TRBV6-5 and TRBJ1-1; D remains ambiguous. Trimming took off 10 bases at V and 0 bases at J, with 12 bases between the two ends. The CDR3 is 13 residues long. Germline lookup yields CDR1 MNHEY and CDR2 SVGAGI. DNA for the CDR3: TGTGCCACCCAGCGTCACCTGAACACTGAAGCTTTCTTT. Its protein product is CATQRHLNTEAFF.

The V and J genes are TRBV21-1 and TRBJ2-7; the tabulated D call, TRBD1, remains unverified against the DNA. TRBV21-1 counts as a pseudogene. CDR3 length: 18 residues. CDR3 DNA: TGTGCCAGCAGCAAAGGACTTTTTTTCGGGACAGGGGGGTACGAGCAGTACGTC. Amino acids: CASSKGLFFGTGGYEQYV.

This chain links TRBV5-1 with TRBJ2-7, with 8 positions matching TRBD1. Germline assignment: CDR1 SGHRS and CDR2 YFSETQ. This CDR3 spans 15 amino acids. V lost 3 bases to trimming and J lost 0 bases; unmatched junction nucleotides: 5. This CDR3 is CASSWGDRSSYEQYF. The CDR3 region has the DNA TGCGCCAGCAGCTGGGGGGACAGGAGCTCCTACGAGCAGTACTTC. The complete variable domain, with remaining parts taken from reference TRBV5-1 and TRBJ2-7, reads KAGVTQTPRYLIKTRGQQVTLSCSPISGHRSVSWYQQTPGQGLQFLFEYFSETQRNKGNFPGRFSGRQFSNSRSEMNVSTLELGDSALYLCASSWGDRSSYEQYFGPGTRLTVT.

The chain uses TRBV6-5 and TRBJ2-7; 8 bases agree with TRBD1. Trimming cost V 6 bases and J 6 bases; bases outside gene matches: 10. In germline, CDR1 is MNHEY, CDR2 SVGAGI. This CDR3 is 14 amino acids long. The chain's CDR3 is CASSPDRGRLEQYV. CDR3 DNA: TGTGCCAGCAGCCCCGACAGGGGTCGTCTCGAGCAGTACGTC.

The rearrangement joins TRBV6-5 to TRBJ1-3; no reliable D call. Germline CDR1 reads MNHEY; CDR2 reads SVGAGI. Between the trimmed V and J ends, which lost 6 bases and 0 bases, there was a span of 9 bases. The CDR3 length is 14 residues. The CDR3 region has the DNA TGTGCCAGCAGCCGCAGGTCCTCTGGAAACACCATATATTTT. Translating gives CASSRRSSGNTIYF.

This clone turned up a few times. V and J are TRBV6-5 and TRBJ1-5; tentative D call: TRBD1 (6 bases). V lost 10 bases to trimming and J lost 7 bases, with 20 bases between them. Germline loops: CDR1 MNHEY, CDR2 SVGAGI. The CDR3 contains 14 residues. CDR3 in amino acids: CAILEQGSGQPQHF. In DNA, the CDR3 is TGTGCCATCCTGGAACAGGGTTCGGGGCAGCCCCAGCATTTT.

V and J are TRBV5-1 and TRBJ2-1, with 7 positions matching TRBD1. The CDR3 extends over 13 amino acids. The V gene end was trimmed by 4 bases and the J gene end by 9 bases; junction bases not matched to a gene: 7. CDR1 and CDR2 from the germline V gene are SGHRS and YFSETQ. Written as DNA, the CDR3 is TGCGCCAGCAGCCCAGGGACAGTAGGTGAGCAGTTCTTC. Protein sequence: CASSPGTVGEQFF.

For the CDR3, the DNA is TGTGCCACCAGTGATTTTTTCGGACAGGGACACTATGGCTACACCTTC. Its translation is CATSDFFGQGHYGYTF. This chain uses TRBV24-1 with TRBJ1-2; 8 positions agree with TRBD1. CDR1 is KGHDR, CDR2 SFDVKD, per germline. The CDR3 is 16 amino acids. Germline trimming cut 1 base from V and 3 bases from J; bases unmatched to any gene: 6.

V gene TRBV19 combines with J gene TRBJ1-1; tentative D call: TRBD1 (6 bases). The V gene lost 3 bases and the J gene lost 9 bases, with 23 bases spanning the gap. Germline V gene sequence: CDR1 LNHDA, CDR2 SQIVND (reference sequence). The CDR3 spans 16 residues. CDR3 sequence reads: CASSMEVGGREDKAFF. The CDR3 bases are TGTGCCAGTAGTATGGAGGTCGGGGGGCGCGAGGATAAAGCTTTCTTT. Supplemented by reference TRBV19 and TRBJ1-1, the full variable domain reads DGGITQSPKYLFRKEGQNVTLSCEQNLNHDAMYWYRQDPGQGLRLIYYSQIVNDFQKGDIAEGYSVSREKKESFPLTVTSAQKNPTAFYLCASSMEVGGREDKAFFGQGTRLTVV.

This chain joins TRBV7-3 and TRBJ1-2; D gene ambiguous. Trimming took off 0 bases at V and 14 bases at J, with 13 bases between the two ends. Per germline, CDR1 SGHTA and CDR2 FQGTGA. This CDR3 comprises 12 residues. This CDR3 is CASSLTGATKTF. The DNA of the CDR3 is TGTGCCAGCAGCTTAACCGGAGCCACGAAAACCTTC.

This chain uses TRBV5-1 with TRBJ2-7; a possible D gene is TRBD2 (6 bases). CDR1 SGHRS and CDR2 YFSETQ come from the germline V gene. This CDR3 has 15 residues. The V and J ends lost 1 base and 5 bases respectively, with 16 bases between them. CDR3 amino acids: CASSLSQGGFDEQYV. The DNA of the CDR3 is TGCGCCAGCAGCTTGAGTCAGGGAGGATTTGACGAGCAGTACGTC.

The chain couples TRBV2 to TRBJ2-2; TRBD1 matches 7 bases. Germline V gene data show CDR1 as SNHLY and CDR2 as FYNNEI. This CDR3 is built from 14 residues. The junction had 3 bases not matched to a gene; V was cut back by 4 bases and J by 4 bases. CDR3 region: CASSVRQGTGELFF. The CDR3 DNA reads TGTGCCAGCAGTGTACGACAGGGCACCGGGGAGCTGTTTTTT.

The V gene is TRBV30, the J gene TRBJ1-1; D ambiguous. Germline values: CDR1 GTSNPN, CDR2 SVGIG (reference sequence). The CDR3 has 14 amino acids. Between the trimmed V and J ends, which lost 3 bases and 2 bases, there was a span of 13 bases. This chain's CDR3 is CAWRKREFNTEAFF. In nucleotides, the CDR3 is TGTGCCTGGAGAAAAAGGGAGTTCAACACTGAAGCTTTCTTT. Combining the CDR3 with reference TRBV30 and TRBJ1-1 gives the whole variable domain SQTIHQWPATLVQPVGSPLSLECTVEGTSNPNLYWYRQAAGRGLQLLFYSVGIGQISSEVPQNLSASRPQDRQFILSSKKLLLSDSGFYLCAWRKREFNTEAFFGQGTRLTVV.

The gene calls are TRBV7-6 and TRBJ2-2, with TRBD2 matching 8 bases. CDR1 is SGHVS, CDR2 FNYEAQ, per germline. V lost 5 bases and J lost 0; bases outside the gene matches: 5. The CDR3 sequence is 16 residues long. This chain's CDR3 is CASSPTSGANTGELFF. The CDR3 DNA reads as TGTGCCAGCAGCCCCACTAGCGGCGCGAACACCGGGGAGCTGTTTTTT.

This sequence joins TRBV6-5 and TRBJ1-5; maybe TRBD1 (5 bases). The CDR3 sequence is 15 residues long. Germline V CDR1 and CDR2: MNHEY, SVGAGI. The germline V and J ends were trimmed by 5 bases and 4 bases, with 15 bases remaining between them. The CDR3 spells CASSPRGSVNQPQHF. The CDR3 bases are TGTGCCAGCAGTCCTAGGGGATCCGTGAATCAGCCCCAGCATTTT.

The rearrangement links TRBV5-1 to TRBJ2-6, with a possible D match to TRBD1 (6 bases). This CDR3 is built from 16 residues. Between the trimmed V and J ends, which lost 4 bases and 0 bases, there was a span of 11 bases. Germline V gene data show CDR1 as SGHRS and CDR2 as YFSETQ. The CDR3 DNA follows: TGCGCCAGCAGCATCACAGGGTTCTCTGGGGCCAACGTCCTGACTTTC. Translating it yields CASSITGFSGANVLTF.